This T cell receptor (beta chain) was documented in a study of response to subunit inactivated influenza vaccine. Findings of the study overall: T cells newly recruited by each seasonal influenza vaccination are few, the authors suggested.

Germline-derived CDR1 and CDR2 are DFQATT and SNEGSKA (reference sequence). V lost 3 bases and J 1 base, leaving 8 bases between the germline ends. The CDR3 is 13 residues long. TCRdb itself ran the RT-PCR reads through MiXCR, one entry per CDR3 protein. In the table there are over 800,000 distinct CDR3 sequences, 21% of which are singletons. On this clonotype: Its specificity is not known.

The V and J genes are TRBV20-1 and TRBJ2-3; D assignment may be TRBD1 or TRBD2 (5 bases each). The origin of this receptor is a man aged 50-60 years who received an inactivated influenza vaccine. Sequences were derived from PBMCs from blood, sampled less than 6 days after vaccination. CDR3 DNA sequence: TGCAGTGCTAGGACGGGACGCACAGATACGCAGTATTTT. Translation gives CSARTGRTDTQYF.